A single T cell receptor (beta chain) is shown here with its context. Its antigen is not known. The data derive from a study of shared clonotypes between healthy human individuals. Some clones are missing from TCRdb's copy, which holds only in-frame ones; the method was immunoSEQ multiplex PCR. The sample has 2 million to 3 million clones, roughly 93% seen once. Findings and caveats of the study: Lower generation probabilities were found for non-shared clonotypes than for those shared by all four donors.

This receptor was identified in a man between 18 and 29 years old in good health. Some clones in this sample may be carry-over from other donors' samples. Sequences were obtained from naive CD4+ T cells from PBMCs. As for subset: CD45RA+ positively selected.

The chain's CDR3 is CATSKGGRETQYF. The DNA of the CDR3 is TGTGCCACCAGCAAAGGGGGGCGAGAGACCCAGTACTTC. The chain employs TRBV15 and TRBJ2-5, with D possibly being TRBD1 or TRBD2 (6 bases each). This CDR3 region has 13 residues. Germline CDR1 reads LNHNV; CDR2 reads YYDKDF (reference sequence). V dropped 4 bases and J dropped 4 bases, with 10 bases sitting between them. Full variable domain (rest looked up from reference TRBV15 and TRBJ2-5): DAMVIQNPRYQVTQFGKPVTLSCSQTLNHNVMYWYQQKSSQAPKLLFHYYDKDFNNEADTPDNFQSRRPNTSFCFLDIRSPGLGDTAMYLCATSKGGRETQYFGPGTRLLVL.